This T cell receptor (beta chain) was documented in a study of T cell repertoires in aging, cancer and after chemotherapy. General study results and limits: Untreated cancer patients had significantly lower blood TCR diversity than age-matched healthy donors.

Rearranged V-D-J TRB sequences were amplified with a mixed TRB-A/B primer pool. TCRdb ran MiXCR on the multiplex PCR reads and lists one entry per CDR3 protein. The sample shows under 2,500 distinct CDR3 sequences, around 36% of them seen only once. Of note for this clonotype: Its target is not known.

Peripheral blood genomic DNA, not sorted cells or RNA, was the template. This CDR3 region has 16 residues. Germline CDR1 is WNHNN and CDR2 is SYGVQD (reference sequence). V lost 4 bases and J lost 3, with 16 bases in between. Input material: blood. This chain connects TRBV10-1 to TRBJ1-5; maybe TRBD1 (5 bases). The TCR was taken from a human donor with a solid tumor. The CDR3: CASSVGGGTANQPQHF. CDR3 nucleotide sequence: TGCGCCAGCAGTGTCGGCGGGGGGACGGCCAATCAGCCCCAGCATTTT.